This TCR beta chain appears in the sequencing data of a study of human T cells and chemical hapten exposure. Study context: There were weekly diphenylcyclopropenone doses to the scalp for patients throughout the roughly 25-week study. Per-sample TCR yield variation was attributed mainly to small pooled library volume differences.

This clonotype was detected only a few times. TCRdb re-called the RACE reads through MiXCR, storing one row per CDR3 protein. The sample has approximately 340,000 distinct CDR3 sequences; about 7% are singletons. This CDR3 is 14 amino acids long. Described time point: patch test 1, 2 weeks after DPC sensitization. This sample's treatment: therapeutic diphenylcyclopropenone sensitization with weekly scalp DPC. This specimen consisted of whole blood, obtained in connection with sensitization to the hapten diphenylcyclopropenone (DPC). This chain joins TRBV21-1 and TRBJ1-1; the table calls TRBD1, which could not be checked here. TRBV21-1 is assigned pseudogene status. This TCR was recovered from a woman between 18 and 29 years old with alopecia areata. Some clones in this sample may be carry-over from other donors' samples. This chain's CDR3 is CASSKRGSDTEAFF. CDR3 DNA: TGTGCCAGCAGCAAAAGGGGGTCGGACACTGAAGCTTTCTTT.